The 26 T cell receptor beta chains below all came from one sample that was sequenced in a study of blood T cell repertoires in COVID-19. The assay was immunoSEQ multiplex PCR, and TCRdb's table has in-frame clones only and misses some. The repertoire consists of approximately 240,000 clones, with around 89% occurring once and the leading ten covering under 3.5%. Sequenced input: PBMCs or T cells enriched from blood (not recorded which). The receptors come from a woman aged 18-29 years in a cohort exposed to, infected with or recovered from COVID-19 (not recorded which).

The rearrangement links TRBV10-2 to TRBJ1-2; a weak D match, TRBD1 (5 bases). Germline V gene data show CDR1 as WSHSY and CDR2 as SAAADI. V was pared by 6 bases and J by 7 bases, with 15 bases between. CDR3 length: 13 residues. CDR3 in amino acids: CASSGTGPSGYTF. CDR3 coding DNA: TGCGCCAGCAGCGGAACAGGCCCTTCTGGCTACACCTTC.

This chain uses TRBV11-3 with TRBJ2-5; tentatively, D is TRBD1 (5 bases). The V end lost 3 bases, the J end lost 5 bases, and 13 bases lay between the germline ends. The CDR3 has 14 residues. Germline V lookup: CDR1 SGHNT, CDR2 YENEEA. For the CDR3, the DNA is TGTGCCAGCAGCTTCACCCTAGGGGTGGAGACCCAGTACTTC. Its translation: CASSFTLGVETQYF.

The CDR3 is CASSSPGGGNTEAFF. CDR3 sequence (DNA): TGTGCCAGCAGCTCACCGGGCGGGGGGAACACTGAAGCTTTCTTT. This chain joins TRBV11-3 and TRBJ1-1; tentative D call: TRBD1 (5 bases). This CDR3 has 15 residues. CDR1 is SGHNT and CDR2 is YENEEA in the germline V gene. V was shortened by 4 bases and J by 1 base, with 13 bases between the two germline ends.

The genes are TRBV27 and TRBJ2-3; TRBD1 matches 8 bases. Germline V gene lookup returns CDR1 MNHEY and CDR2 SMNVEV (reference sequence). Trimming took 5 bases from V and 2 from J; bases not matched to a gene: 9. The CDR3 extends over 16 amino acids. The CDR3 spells CASSPRPTGATDTQYF. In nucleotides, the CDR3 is TGTGCCAGCAGTCCACGCCCGACAGGGGCCACAGATACGCAGTATTTT.

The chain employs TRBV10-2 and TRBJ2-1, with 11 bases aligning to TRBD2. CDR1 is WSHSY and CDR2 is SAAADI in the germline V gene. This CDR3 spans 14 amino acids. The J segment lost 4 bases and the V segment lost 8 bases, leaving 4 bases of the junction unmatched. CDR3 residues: CASLAGGRYNEQFF. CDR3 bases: TGCGCCAGCTTAGCGGGGGGGAGATACAATGAGCAGTTCTTC.

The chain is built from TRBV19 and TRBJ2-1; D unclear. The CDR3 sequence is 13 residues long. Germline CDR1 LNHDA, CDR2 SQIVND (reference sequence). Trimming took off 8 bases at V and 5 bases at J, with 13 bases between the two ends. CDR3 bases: TGTGCCAGTTTTGGAAGAGAGGACAATGAGCAGTTCTTC. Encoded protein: CASFGREDNEQFF.

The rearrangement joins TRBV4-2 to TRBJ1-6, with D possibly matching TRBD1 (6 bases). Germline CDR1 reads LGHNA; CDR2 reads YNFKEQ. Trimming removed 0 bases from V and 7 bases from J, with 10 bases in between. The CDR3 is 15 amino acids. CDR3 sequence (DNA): TGTGCCAGCAGCCAAGAACACCAGGGGAATTCACCCCTCCACTTT. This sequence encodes CASSQEHQGNSPLHF.

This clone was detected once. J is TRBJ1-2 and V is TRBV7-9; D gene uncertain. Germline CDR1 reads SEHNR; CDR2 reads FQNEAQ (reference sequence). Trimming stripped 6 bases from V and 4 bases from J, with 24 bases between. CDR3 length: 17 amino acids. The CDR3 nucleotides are TGTGCCAGCAGGCTGCTTTACCACTCAACAGCTTCCTATGGCTACACCTTC. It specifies CASRLLYHSTASYGYTF.

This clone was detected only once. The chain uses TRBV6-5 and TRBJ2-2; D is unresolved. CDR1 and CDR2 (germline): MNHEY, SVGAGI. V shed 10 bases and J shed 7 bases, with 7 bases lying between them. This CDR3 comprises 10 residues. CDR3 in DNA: TGTGCCACCTACCACGGGGAGCTGTTTTTT. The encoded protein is CATYHGELFF.

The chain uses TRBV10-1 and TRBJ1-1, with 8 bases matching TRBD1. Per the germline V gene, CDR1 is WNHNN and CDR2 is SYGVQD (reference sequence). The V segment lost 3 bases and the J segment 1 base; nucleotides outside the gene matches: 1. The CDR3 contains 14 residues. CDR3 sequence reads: CASSDQGANTEAFF. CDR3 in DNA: TGCGCCAGCAGTGACCAGGGGGCGAACACTGAAGCTTTCTTT.

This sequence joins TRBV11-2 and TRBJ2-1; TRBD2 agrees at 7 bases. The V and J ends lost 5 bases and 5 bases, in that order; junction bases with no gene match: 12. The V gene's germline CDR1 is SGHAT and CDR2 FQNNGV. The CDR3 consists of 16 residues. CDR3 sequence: CASSPPPRGTNNEQFF. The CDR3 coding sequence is TGTGCCAGCAGCCCCCCCCCGCGGGGGACTAACAATGAGCAGTTCTTC.

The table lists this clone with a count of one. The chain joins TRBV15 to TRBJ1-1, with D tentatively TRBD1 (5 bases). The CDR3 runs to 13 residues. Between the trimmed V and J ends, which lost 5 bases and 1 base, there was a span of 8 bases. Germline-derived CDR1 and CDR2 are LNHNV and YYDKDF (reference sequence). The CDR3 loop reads CATSPRANTEAFF. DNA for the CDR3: TGTGCCACCAGCCCCAGGGCGAACACTGAAGCTTTCTTT.

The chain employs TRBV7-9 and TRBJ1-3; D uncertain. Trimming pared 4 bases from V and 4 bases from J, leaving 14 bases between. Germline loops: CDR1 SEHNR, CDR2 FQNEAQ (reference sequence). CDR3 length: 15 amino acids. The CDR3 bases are TGTGCCAGCAGCTCATCCGCGGTATCGGGAAACACCATATATTTT. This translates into CASSSSAVSGNTIYF.

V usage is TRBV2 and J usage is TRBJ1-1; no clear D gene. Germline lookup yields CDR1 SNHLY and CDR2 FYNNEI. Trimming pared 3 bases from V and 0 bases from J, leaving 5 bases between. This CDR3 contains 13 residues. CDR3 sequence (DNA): TGTGCCAGCAGTGAGGAGTTGAACACTGAAGCTTTCTTT. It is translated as CASSEELNTEAFF. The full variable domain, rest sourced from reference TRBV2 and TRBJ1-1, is EPEVTQTPSHQVTQMGQEVILRCVPISNHLYFYWYRQILGQKVEFLVSFYNNEISEKSEIFDDQFSVERPDGSNFTLKIRSTKLEDSAMYFCASSEELNTEAFFGQGTRLTVV.

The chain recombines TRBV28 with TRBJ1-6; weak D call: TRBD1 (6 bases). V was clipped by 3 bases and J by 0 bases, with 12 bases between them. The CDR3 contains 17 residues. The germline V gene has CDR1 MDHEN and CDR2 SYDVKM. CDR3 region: CASSLAGTSSYNSPLHF. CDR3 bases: TGTGCCAGCAGTTTGGCAGGGACAAGCTCCTATAATTCACCCCTCCACTTT.

The CDR3 loop reads CASSLKREGGTYPYNEQFF. The CDR3 coding sequence is TGTGCCAGCAGTCTCAAGCGGGAGGGAGGGACGTACCCGTACAATGAGCAGTTCTTC. The rearrangement uses TRBV27 and TRBJ2-1; 10 bases align to TRBD2. Per germline, CDR1 MNHEY and CDR2 SMNVEV (reference sequence). With 5 bases clipped from V and 4 bases from J, the junction kept 17 bases outside the gene matches. CDR3 length: 19 amino acids.

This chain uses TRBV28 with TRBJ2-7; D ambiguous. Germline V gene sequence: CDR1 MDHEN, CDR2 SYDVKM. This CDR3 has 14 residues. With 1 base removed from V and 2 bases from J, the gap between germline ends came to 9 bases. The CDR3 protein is CASSLLPRAYEQYF. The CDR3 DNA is TGTGCCAGCAGTTTATTGCCCCGGGCCTACGAGCAGTACTTC.

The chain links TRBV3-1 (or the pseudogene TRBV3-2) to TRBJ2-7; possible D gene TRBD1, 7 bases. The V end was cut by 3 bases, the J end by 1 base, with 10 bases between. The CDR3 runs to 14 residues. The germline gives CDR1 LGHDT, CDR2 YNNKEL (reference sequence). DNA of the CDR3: TGTGCCAGCAGCCACGCGGGACAGTCCTACGAGCAGTACTTC. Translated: CASSHAGQSYEQYF.

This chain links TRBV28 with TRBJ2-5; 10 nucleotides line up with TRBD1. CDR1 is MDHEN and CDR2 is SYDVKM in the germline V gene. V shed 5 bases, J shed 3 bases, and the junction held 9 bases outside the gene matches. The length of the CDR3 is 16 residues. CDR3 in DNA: TGTGCCAGCAGTCCGTCACCGGGACAGGGGAAAGAGACCCAGTACTTC. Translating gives CASSPSPGQGKETQYF.

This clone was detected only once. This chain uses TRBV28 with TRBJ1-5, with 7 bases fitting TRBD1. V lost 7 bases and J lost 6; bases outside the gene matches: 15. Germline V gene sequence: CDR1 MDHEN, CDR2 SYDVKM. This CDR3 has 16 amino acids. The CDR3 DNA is TGTGCCAGCACCTCAGTAGACGAGGGGGCGGGTCAGCCCCAGCATTTT. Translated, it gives CASTSVDEGAGQPQHF. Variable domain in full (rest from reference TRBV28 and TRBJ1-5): DVKVTQSSRYLVKRTGEKVFLECVQDMDHENMFWYRQDPGLGLRLIYFSYDVKMKEKGDIPEGYSVSREKKERFSLILESASTNQTSMYLCASTSVDEGAGQPQHFGDGTRLSIL.

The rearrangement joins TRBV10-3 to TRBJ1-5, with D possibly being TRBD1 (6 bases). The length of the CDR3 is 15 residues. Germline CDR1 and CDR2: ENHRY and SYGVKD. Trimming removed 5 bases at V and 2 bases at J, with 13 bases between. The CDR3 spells CAISLQGGGNQPQHF. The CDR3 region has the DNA TGTGCCATCAGTCTACAGGGAGGGGGCAATCAGCCCCAGCATTTT.

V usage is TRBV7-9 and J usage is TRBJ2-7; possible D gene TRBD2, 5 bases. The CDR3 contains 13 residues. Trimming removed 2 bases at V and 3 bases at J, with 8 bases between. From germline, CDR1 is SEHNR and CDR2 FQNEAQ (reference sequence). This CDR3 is CASSLNGIYEQYF. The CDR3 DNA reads TGTGCCAGCAGCTTAAACGGGATCTACGAGCAGTACTTC.

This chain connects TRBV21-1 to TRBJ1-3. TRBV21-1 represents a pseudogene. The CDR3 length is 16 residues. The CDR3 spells CASSKDRVLSGNTIYF. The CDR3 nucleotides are TGTGCCAGCAGCAAAGATCGGGTCCTCTCTGGAAACACCATATATTTT.

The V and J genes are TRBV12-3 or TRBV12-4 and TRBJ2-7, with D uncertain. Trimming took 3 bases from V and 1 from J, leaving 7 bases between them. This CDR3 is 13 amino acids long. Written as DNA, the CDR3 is TGTGCCAGCAGTTTTGGGCTGTCCTACGAGCAGTACTTC. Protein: CASSFGLSYEQYF.

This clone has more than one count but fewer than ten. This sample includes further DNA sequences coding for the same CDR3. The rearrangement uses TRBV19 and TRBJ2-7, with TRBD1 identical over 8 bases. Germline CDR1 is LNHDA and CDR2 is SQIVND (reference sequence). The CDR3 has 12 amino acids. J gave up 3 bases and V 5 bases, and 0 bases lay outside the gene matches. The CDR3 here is CASSGQGYEQYF. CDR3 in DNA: TGTGCCAGTAGTGGACAGGGCTACGAGCAGTACTTC.

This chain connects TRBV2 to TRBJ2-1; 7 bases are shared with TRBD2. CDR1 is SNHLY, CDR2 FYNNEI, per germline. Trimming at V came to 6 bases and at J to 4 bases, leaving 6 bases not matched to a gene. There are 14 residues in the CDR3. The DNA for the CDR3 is TGTGCCAGCAGAGCGGGACTAATATACAATGAGCAGTTCTTC. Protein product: CASRAGLIYNEQFF.